Listed here are 16 T cell receptor beta chains from one sample, sequenced in a study of Graves' ophthalmopathy and Graves' hyperthyroidism. The study amplified TCR beta CDR3 regions using RNA transcripts. The library came from an HTBI-primed first-round RT-PCR and a second-round multiplex PCR. Using its own MiXCR run on the multiplex PCR reads, TCRdb lists one record per CDR3 protein. Among some 160,000 distinct CDR3 sequences listed, roughly two fifths were seen once. The sequenced sample consisted of peripheral blood. These receptors all come from a man aged 25 to 40 with Graves' ophthalmopathy.

The V call is TRBV20-1, the J call TRBJ2-5; 8 positions agree with TRBD1. The CDR3 consists of 13 residues. Trimming took 5 bases from V and 1 from J; bases not matched to a gene: 3. The V gene's germline CDR1 is DFQATT and CDR2 SNEGSKA (reference sequence). The CDR3 sequence: CSAWTGSQETQYF. The CDR3 bases are TGCAGTGCTTGGACAGGGAGCCAAGAGACCCAGTACTTC.

In its sample, this clonotype was seen many times. The chain is built from TRBV30 and TRBJ1-1, with D possibly matching TRBD1 (5 bases). The V end was cut by 0 bases, the J end by 0 bases, with 11 bases between. CDR1 is GTSNPN, CDR2 SVGIG, per germline (reference sequence). The CDR3 contains 15 residues. The CDR3 DNA follows: TGTGCCTGGAGTGTAGGGAGGGGTATGAACACTGAAGCTTTCTTT. It is translated as CAWSVGRGMNTEAFF.

A few counts support this clonotype. This chain uses TRBV12-3 or TRBV12-4 with TRBJ1-6; 11 nucleotides line up with TRBD1. Trimming at V came to 6 bases and at J to 6 bases, leaving 1 base not matched to a gene. This CDR3 region has 14 residues. This CDR3 is CASRGQGANSPLHF. DNA for the CDR3: TGTGCCAGCAGAGGACAGGGGGCTAATTCACCCCTCCACTTT.

The chain recombines TRBV6-5 with TRBJ1-2, with TRBD1 matching 7 bases. The J segment lost 8 bases and the V segment lost 0 bases, leaving 6 bases of the junction unmatched. The CDR3 is 14 residues long. CDR1 is MNHEY, CDR2 SVGAGI, per germline. The CDR3 spells CASSYSGGGLGYTF. The CDR3 DNA sequence: TGTGCCAGCAGTTACTCGGGAGGGGGCTTGGGCTACACCTTC.

This clonotype was seen repeatedly, ten times or more. The chain employs TRBV28 and TRBJ2-5, with 10 bases that match TRBD1. The V segment lost 8 bases and the J segment 5 bases; nucleotides outside the gene matches: 11. The CDR3 spans 15 residues. Germline V gene sequence: CDR1 MDHEN, CDR2 SYDVKM. The CDR3 DNA follows: TGTGCCAGCTCCACCTATGGACAGGGGGTGGAGACCCAGTACTTC. Translated, it gives CASSTYGQGVETQYF.

The table lists this clonotype with a few counts. The chain recombines TRBV6-1 with TRBJ1-1; D may be TRBD1 (5 bases). The CDR3 totals 15 residues. V lost 5 bases and J 4 bases, leaving 17 bases between the germline ends. Germline V gives CDR1 MNHNS, CDR2 SASEGT. The CDR3 DNA is TGTGCCAGCAGTCCACAGACAGCTCTACGCACTGAAGCTTTCTTT. Its translation: CASSPQTALRTEAFF.

This clonotype showed up many times. This chain joins TRBV6-5 and TRBJ2-7; the match to TRBD1 covers 8 bases. The trim removed 4 bases at V and 3 bases at J, leaving 2 bases unmatched. The CDR3 is made up of 13 amino acids. CDR1 and CDR2 (germline): MNHEY, SVGAGI. Written as DNA, the CDR3 is TGTGCCAGCAGTTCCGGACAGGGCTACGAGCAGTACTTC. Its translation is CASSSGQGYEQYF.

The CDR3 coding sequence is TGCAGTGCTCTCCAAGTGAGGTTTTTCTCCTACGAGCAGTACTTC. Translated: CSALQVRFFSYEQYF. This sequence joins TRBV20-1 and TRBJ2-7; D is unclear. V dropped 5 bases and J dropped 0 bases, with 17 bases sitting between them. The CDR3 loop spans 15 amino acids. Germline V CDR1 and CDR2: DFQATT, SNEGSKA (reference sequence).

This clonotype was counted a few times. V and J are TRBV20-1 and TRBJ2-7, with D maybe TRBD2 (5 bases). The CDR3 totals 15 residues. Trimming shortened V by 3 bases and J by 4 bases, and 19 bases separated the two germline ends. Germline values: CDR1 DFQATT, CDR2 SNEGSKA (reference sequence). In nucleotides, the CDR3 is TGCAGTGCTAGGAGGTGGGCTTCTCGGGGTTACGAGCAGTACTTC. Its translation is CSARRWASRGYEQYF.

This clonotype was picked up many times. This rearrangement joins TRBV19 to TRBJ1-5; D might be TRBD1 (5 bases). Trimming left V 8 bases short and J 5 bases short, with 19 bases between. The CDR3 contains 15 residues. CDR1 is LNHDA, CDR2 SQIVND, per germline (reference sequence). The CDR3 is CASSKSPDSHQPQHF. The CDR3 region has the DNA TGTGCCAGTTCTAAGAGCCCCGACAGTCATCAGCCCCAGCATTTT.

J is TRBJ2-7 and V is TRBV27; either TRBD1 or TRBD2 may fit D (5 bases each). Trimming pared 6 bases from V and 5 bases from J, leaving 11 bases between. Germline CDR1 reads MNHEY; CDR2 reads SMNVEV (reference sequence). This CDR3 comprises 12 residues. The CDR3 sequence is CASRRGSHEQYF. CDR3 coding DNA: TGTGCCAGCAGGAGGGGTTCCCACGAGCAGTACTTC.

This clonotype was recorded many times. The CDR3, as DNA: TGCGCCAGCAGCCCCTCAGGGACGGAATACCAAGAGACCCAGTACTTC. Protein: CASSPSGTEYQETQYF. This chain uses TRBV4-1 with TRBJ2-5; D could derive from TRBD1 or TRBD2 (5 bases each). Germline V gene data show CDR1 as MGHRA and CDR2 as YSYEKL. V lost 4 bases and J 0 bases, leaving 15 bases between the germline ends. There are 16 residues in the CDR3.

The chain joins TRBV5-1 to TRBJ1-1; D remains ambiguous. There are 11 residues in the CDR3. V was cut by 4 bases and J by 3 bases, with 4 bases left in between. Germline CDR1 and CDR2: SGHRS and YFSETQ. The chain's CDR3 is CASSGDTEAFF. CDR3 sequence (DNA): TGCGCCAGCAGCGGAGACACTGAAGCTTTCTTT.

At least ten counts were recorded for this clonotype. The chain recombines TRBV7-9 with TRBJ2-7; D uncertain. CDR1 and CDR2 (germline): SEHNR, FQNEAQ (reference sequence). The CDR3 sequence is 14 residues long. The V and J ends lost 5 bases and 2 bases respectively, with 13 bases between them. CDR3 amino acids: CASSREAGAYEQYF. As DNA, the CDR3 is TGTGCCAGCAGCCGAGAGGCAGGCGCCTACGAGCAGTACTTC.

The chain uses TRBV5-1 and TRBJ2-7, with 7 bases fitting TRBD1. The V and J ends lost 3 bases and 7 bases, in that order; junction bases with no gene match: 19. Germline V lookup: CDR1 SGHRS, CDR2 YFSETQ. The CDR3 has 17 residues. The CDR3 here is CASSWSPSVTGPLEQYF. CDR3 in DNA: TGCGCCAGCAGCTGGAGTCCGTCCGTGACAGGGCCTCTGGAGCAGTACTTC.

The CDR3 DNA reads TGTGCCAGCAGCTTAACCTCGTTGGGATCCCCCTACGAGCAGTACTTC. This sequence encodes CASSLTSLGSPYEQYF. The genes are TRBV7-3 and TRBJ2-7; D ambiguous. Trimming stripped 0 bases from V and 2 bases from J, with 14 bases between. In germline, CDR1 is SGHTA, CDR2 FQGTGA. The CDR3 sequence is 16 residues long.